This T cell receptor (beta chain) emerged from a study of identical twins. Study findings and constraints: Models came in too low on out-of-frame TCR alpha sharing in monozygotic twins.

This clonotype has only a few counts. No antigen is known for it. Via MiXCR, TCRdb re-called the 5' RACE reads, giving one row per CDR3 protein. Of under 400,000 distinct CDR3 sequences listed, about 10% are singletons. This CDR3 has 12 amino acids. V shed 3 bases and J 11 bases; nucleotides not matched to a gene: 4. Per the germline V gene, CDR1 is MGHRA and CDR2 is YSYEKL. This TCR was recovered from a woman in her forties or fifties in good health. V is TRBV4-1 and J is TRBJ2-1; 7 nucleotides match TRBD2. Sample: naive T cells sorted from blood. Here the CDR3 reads CASSHPTSQQFF. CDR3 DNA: TGCGCCAGCAGCCACCCGACTAGCCAGCAGTTCTTC.